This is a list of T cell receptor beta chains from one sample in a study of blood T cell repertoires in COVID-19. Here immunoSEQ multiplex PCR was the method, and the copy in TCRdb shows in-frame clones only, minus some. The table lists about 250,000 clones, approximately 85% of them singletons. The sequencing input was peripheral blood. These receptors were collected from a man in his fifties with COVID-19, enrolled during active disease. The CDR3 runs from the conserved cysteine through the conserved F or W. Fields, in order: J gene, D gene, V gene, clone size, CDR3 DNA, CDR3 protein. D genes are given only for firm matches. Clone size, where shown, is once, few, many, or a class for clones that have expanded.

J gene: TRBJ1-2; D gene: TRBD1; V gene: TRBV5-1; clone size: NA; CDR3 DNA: TGCGCCAGCAGCTTAAGACAGGGGGCTAACTATGGCTACACCTTC; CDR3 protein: CASSLRQGANYGYTF
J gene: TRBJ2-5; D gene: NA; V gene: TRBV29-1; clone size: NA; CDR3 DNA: TGCAGCGCAACAGGGATCTTGGAGACCCAGTACTTC; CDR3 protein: CSATGILETQYF
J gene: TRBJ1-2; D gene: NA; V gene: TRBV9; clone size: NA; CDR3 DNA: TGTGCCAGCAGCGTCGCGGGCGCCTATGGCTACACCTTC; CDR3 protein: CASSVAGAYGYTF
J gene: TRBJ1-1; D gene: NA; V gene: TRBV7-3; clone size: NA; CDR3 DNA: TGTGCCAGCAGCTTAGAAGCCTCGAACACTGAAGCTTTCTTT; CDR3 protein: CASSLEASNTEAFF
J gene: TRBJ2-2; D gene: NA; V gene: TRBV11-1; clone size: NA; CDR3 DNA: TGTGCCAGCAGCTTAAAGGGGCCCGGGGAGCTGTTTTTT; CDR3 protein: CASSLKGPGELFF
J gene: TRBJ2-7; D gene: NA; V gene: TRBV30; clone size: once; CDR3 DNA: TGTGCCTGGAGCGCGGGACAGTGGGGTTCCTACGAGCAGTACTTC; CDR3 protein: CAWSAGQWGSYEQYF
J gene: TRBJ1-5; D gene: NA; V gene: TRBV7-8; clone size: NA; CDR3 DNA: TGTGCCAGCAGCTTAGGGGCTGGGAATCAGCCCCAGCATTTT; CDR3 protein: CASSLGAGNQPQHF
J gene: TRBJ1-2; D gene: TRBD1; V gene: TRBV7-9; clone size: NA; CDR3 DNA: TGTGCCAGCAGCGGCACCCCGGGACAGAACTATGGCTACACCTTC; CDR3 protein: CASSGTPGQNYGYTF
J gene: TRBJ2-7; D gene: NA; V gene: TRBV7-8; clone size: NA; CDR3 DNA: TGTGCCAGCAGCCTTCCCTCTACGATCTACGAGCAGTACTTC; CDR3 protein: CASSLPSTIYEQYF
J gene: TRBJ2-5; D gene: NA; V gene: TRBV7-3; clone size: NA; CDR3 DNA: TGTGCCAGCAGCTTAACGTCAGGGGAGACCCAGTACTTC; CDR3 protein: CASSLTSGETQYF
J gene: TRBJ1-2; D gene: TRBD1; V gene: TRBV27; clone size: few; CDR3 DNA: TGTGCCAGCAGTTCCCAGGGGGCCTATGGCTACACCTTC; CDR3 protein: CASSSQGAYGYTF
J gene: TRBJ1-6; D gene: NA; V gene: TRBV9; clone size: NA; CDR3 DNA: TGTGCCAGCAGCGTAGGGCAGTACTATAATTCACCCCTCCACTTT; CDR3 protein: CASSVGQYYNSPLHF
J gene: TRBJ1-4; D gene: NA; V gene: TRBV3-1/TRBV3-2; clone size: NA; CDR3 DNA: TGTGCCAGCAGCCAAGGTCGGTTTAATGAAAAACTGTTTTTT; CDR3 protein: CASSQGRFNEKLFF
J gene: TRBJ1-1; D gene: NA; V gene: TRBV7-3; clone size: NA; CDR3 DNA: TGTGCCAGCAGCTACACACGGGGCACTGAAGCTTTCTTT; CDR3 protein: CASSYTRGTEAFF
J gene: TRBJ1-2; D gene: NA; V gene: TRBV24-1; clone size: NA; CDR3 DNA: TGTGCCACCGCGGCAGAGAACTATGGCTACACCTTC; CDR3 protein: CATAAENYGYTF
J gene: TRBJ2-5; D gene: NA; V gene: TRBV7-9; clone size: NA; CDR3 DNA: TGTGCCAGCAGCTTAGATTTCGGGGGGCGGCAAGAGACCCAGTACTTC; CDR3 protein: CASSLDFGGRQETQYF
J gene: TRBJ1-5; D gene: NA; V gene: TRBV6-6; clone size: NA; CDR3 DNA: TGTGCCAGCAGTTACTCTAGTCAGCCCCAGCATTTT; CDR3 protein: CASSYSSQPQHF
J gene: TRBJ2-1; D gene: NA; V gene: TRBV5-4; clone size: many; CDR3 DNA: TGTGCCAGCAGCTCCCTGGAGAATGAGCAGTTCTTC; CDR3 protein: CASSSLENEQFF
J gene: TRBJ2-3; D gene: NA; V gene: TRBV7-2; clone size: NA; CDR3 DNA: TGTGCCAGCAGCTTAGGGTACTCTGGGAGAACATCAGATACGCAGTATTTT; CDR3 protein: CASSLGYSGRTSDTQYF
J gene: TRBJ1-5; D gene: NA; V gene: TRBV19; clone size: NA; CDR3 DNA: TGTGCCAGTAGTATCCCCCAGGGTCAGCCCCAGCATTTT; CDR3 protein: CASSIPQGQPQHF
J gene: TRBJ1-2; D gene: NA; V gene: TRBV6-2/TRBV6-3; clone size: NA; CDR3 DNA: TGTGCCAGCAGTTACTCTGGAGGCTATGGCTACACCTTC; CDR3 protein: CASSYSGGYGYTF
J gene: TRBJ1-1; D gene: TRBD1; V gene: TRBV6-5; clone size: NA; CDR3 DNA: TGTGCCAGCACAACAGGGGTAGTCGACAACACTGAAGCTTTCTTT; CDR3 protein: CASTTGVVDNTEAFF
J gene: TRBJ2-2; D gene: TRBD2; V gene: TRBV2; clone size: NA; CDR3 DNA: TGTGCCAGCAGTGACACTAGCGGGGCCCTTTTTTTT; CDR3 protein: CASSDTSGALFF
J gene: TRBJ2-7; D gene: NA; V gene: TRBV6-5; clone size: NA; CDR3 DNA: TGTGCCAACGGGGCGGGGGCCCCCTACGAGCAGTACTTC; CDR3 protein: CANGAGAPYEQYF
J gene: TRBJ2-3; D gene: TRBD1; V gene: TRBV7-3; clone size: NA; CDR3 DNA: TGTGCCAGCAGCTCCGGGACAGGGGACACAGATACGCAGTATTTT; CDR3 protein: CASSSGTGDTDTQYF
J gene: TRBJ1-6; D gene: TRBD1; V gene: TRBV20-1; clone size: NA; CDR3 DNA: TGCAGTGCTAGTAACGACAGGGTCCGATCACCCCTCCACTTT; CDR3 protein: CSASNDRVRSPLHF
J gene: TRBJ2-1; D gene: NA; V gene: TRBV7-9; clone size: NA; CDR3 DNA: TGTGCCAGCAGCTTAGGTCGGTCTATTTACAATGAGCAGTTCTTC; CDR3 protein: CASSLGRSIYNEQFF
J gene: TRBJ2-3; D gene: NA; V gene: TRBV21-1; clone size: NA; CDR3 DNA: TGTGCCAGCAGTACCGGGACTAGCGCCGCAGATACGCAGTATTTT; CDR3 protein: CASSTGTSAADTQYF
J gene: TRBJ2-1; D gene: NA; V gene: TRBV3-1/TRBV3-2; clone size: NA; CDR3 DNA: TGTGCCACCAGCGCGGGGAATGAGCAGTTCTTC; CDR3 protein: CATSAGNEQFF
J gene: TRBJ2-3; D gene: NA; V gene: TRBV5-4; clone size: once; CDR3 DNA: TGTGCCAGCAGCTTGCCGCTGACAACAGATACGCAGTATTTT; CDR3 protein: CASSLPLTTDTQYF
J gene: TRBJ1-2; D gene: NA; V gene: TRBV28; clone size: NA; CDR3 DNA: TGTGCCAGCAGACCTAACACAGGGTGGGAGTATGGCTACACCTTC; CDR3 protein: CASRPNTGWEYGYTF
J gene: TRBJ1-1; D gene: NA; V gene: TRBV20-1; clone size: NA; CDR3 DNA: TGCAGTGCTAGTAGTGCGGAAACTGAAGCTTTCTTT; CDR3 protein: CSASSAETEAFF
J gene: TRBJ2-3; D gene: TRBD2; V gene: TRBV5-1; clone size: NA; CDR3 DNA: TGCGCCAGCAGCTTGGAGCGGGGAGTTTTGGATACGCAGTATTTT; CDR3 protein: CASSLERGVLDTQYF
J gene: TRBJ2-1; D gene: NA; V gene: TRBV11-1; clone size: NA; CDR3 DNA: TGTGCCAGCAACCGCTTGCCAGACAATGAGCAGTTCTTC; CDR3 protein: CASNRLPDNEQFF
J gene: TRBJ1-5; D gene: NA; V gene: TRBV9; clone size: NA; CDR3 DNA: TGTGCCAGCAGCGTAGATGGCTATCAGCCCCAGCATTTT; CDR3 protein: CASSVDGYQPQHF
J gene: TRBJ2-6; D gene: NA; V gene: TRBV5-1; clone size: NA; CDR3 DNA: TGCGCCAGCAGCCCAGGGATTAGCTCTGGGGCCAACGTCCTGACTTTC; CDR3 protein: CASSPGISSGANVLTF
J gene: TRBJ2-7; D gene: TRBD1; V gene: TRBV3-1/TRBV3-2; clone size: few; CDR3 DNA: TGTGCCAGCAGCCACGGTCCAGGGGGCAACGACGAGCAGTACTTC; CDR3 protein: CASSHGPGGNDEQYF
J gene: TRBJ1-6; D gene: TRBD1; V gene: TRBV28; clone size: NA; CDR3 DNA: TGTGCCAGCAGTTGGGGAAGGACAGGGCGATATAATTCACCCCTCCACTTT; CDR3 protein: CASSWGRTGRYNSPLHF
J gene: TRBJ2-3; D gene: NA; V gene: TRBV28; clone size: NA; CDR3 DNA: TGTGCCAGCAGCGTTAGCGGTTTCCTCACAGATACGCAGTATTTT; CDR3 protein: CASSVSGFLTDTQYF
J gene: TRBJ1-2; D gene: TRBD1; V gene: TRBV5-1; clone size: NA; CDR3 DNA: TGCGCCAGCAGCCCCGTCCCGGGACAGGGGAACTATGGCTACACCTTC; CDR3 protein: CASSPVPGQGNYGYTF